These 18 T cell receptor beta chains were sequenced from one sample in a study of T cell responses to AZD1222 COVID-19 vaccine. Generated by immunoSEQ multiplex PCR, the TCRdb table keeps only in-frame clones and is missing some. The sample contains over 65,000 clones, around 90% of which appear only once. Material: peripheral blood, obtained on day 0 of AZD1222 vaccination. The receptors come from an adult in good health.

The V call is TRBV28, the J call TRBJ2-7, with D tentatively TRBD1 (6 bases). The V and J ends lost 6 bases and 4 bases respectively, with 16 bases between them. The CDR3 totals 14 residues. Germline V gene data show CDR1 as MDHEN and CDR2 as SYDVKM. The CDR3 is CASSNQGTTYEQYF. The CDR3, as DNA: TGTGCCAGCAGCAACCAGGGGACAACATACGAGCAGTACTTC.

This chain links TRBV9 with TRBJ2-3; 8 bases line up with TRBD1. The V gene end was trimmed by 4 bases and the J gene end by 5 bases; junction bases not matched to a gene: 6. CDR1 SGDLS and CDR2 YYNGEE come from the germline V gene. The CDR3 runs to 14 residues. Written as DNA, the CDR3 is TGTGCCAGCAGCCCAGGACAGGGTGTAGATACGCAGTATTTT. Its translation: CASSPGQGVDTQYF.

The rearrangement uses TRBV4-3 and TRBJ2-7; no clear D. Germline CDR1 LGHNA, CDR2 YSLEER. V was shortened by 1 base and J by 2 bases, with 12 bases between the two germline ends. The CDR3 extends over 15 amino acids. The CDR3 region is CASSQGRAVAYEQYF. In DNA, the CDR3 is TGCGCCAGCAGCCAAGGACGGGCAGTGGCCTACGAGCAGTACTTC.

This chain uses TRBV6-5 with TRBJ1-1; 7 nucleotides align to TRBD1. V trimming: 5 bases; J trimming: 7 bases; junction bases outside the gene matches: 4. The length of the CDR3 is 12 residues. Looked up from germline, CDR1 is MNHEY and CDR2 is SVGAGI. The CDR3 sequence is CASSLGQDEAFF. The CDR3 region has the DNA TGTGCCAGCAGTCTCGGACAGGATGAAGCTTTCTTT.

This chain joins TRBV3-1 (or the pseudogene TRBV3-2) and TRBJ2-3; 12 bases match TRBD1. CDR3 length equals 15 residues. V trimming: 8 bases; J trimming: 6 bases; junction bases outside the gene matches: 9. Germline V CDR1 and CDR2: LGHDT, YNNKEL (reference sequence). CDR3 DNA sequence: TGTGCCAGCGAAACCGGGACAGGGGGCTTGGATACGCAGTATTTT. Translating gives CASETGTGGLDTQYF.

The chain uses TRBV15 and TRBJ2-1, with TRBD2 matching 8 bases. The CDR3 covers 19 residues. The J segment lost 5 bases and the V segment lost 0 bases, leaving 15 bases of the junction unmatched. From germline, CDR1 is LNHNV and CDR2 YYDKDF (reference sequence). In DNA, the CDR3 is TGTGCCACCAGCAGAGATAAGGCGGGGGGCCCTCCTCAACACAATGAGCAGTTCTTC. Protein product: CATSRDKAGGPPQHNEQFF.

This chain joins TRBV29-1 and TRBJ1-2, with D unresolved. The CDR3 extends over 12 amino acids. Trimming pared 5 bases from V and 4 bases from J, leaving 11 bases between. Per germline, CDR1 SQVTM and CDR2 ANQGSEA. CDR3 nucleotide sequence: TGCAGCGTTATATTGCAAGCCTATGGCTACACCTTC. Translation: CSVILQAYGYTF.

This clone has a single count. This sequence joins TRBV11-3 and TRBJ1-1, with D maybe TRBD1 (5 bases). Trimming removed 7 bases at V and 5 bases at J, with 11 bases between. The CDR3 spans 12 residues. The germline CDR1 and CDR2 sequences are SGHNT and YENEEA. CDR3 protein: CASKAEGTEAFF. As DNA, the CDR3 is TGTGCCAGCAAAGCCGAGGGGACTGAAGCTTTCTTT.

This chain uses TRBV7-3 with TRBJ2-5; 9 bases are a match to TRBD1. V shed 6 bases and J 4 bases; nucleotides not matched to a gene: 9. The CDR3 covers 15 residues. Germline V lookup: CDR1 SGHTA, CDR2 FQGTGA. CDR3 nucleotide sequence: TGTGCCAGCAGTCTTGGTCCGGGACAGGGAGAGACCCAGTACTTC. Translating gives CASSLGPGQGETQYF.

The chain recombines TRBV2 with TRBJ1-2; unclear D gene. Trimming took 6 bases from V and 8 from J, leaving 16 bases between them. This CDR3 has 13 amino acids. From germline, CDR1 is SNHLY and CDR2 FYNNEI. CDR3 sequence (DNA): TGTGCCAGCAGAGAGATTGACATGTACGGCTACACCTTC. Protein product: CASREIDMYGYTF.

The chain joins TRBV18 to TRBJ1-2; D might be TRBD1 (5 bases). Trimming left V 7 bases short and J 6 bases short, with 18 bases between. The CDR3 covers 14 residues. CDR1 is KGHSH, CDR2 LQKENI, per germline. The chain's CDR3 is CASWIGEPSDGYTF. DNA of the CDR3: TGTGCCAGCTGGATAGGGGAGCCTTCTGATGGCTACACCTTC.

The count of this clone is one. This chain uses TRBV21-1 with TRBJ2-1; the D call of TRBD1 is as the table states it, not checked on the DNA. TRBV21-1 is a pseudogene. CDR3 length: 16 amino acids. In DNA, the CDR3 is TGTGCCAGCAGCAAAGTGACATTAAATGTTAGGAATGAGCAGTTCTTC. Protein product: CASSKVTLNVRNEQFF.

The chain couples TRBV11-2 to TRBJ2-5; TRBD2 aligns across 9 bases. V shed 8 bases and J 0 bases; nucleotides not matched to a gene: 7. Germline V gene data show CDR1 as SGHAT and CDR2 as FQNNGV. The CDR3 sequence is 15 residues long. The CDR3 is CASRRLAGDQETQYF. The CDR3 bases are TGTGCCAGCCGCAGGTTAGCGGGGGACCAAGAGACCCAGTACTTC.

The rearrangement links TRBV4-1 to TRBJ2-2; D gene unclear. The V gene lost 1 base and the J gene lost 1 base, with 4 bases spanning the gap. The CDR3 is made up of 14 amino acids. The germline V gene has CDR1 MGHRA and CDR2 YSYEKL. This CDR3 reads CASSQVENTGELFF. CDR3 DNA sequence: TGCGCCAGCAGCCAAGTTGAGAACACCGGGGAGCTGTTTTTT.

The chain is built from TRBV4-2 and TRBJ1-2, with D hard to call. Germline lookup yields CDR1 LGHNA and CDR2 YNFKEQ. This CDR3 has 17 amino acids. Trimming left V 1 base short and J 0 bases short, with 15 bases between. The CDR3 DNA reads TGTGCCAGCAGCCAAGTAGGTAGCGAGGTCGCTAACTATGGCTACACCTTC. As protein: CASSQVGSEVANYGYTF.

This chain links TRBV27 with TRBJ1-6, with D tentatively TRBD1 (5 bases). The CDR3 is made up of 14 amino acids. The V gene's germline CDR1 is MNHEY and CDR2 SMNVEV (reference sequence). Between the trimmed V and J ends, which lost 8 bases and 9 bases, there was a span of 17 bases. CDR3 bases: TGTGCCAGCGCCACGGGGCGAGGAGCTTCACCCCTCCACTTT. Translating it yields CASATGRGASPLHF.

CDR3 coding DNA: TGCGCCAGCAGCAGGGTAGAGAAAGAGACCCAGTACTTC. Encoded protein: CASSRVEKETQYF. The V gene is TRBV5-1, the J gene TRBJ2-5; D remains ambiguous. Per the germline V gene, CDR1 is SGHRS and CDR2 is YFSETQ. This CDR3 has 13 residues. V was cut by 4 bases and J by 3 bases, with 10 bases left in between.

The V and J genes are TRBV27 and TRBJ2-5; D is unclear. Trimming removed 4 bases at V and 5 bases at J, with 11 bases between. CDR1 and CDR2 from the germline V gene are MNHEY and SMNVEV (reference sequence). This CDR3 has 13 amino acids. In DNA, the CDR3 is TGTGCCAGCAGTTCGGACGCATGGGAGACCCAGTACTTC. Translating it yields CASSSDAWETQYF.